What follows are 4 T cell receptor beta chains derived from one specimen sequenced in a study of blood T cell repertoires in COVID-19. Clones were sequenced by immunoSEQ multiplex PCR, and TCRdb holds only the in-frame ones, with some missing. The sample has over 300,000 clones, around 88% seen once; the top ten hold approximately 1.2%. The specimen was peripheral blood. The receptors derive from a woman aged 45-65 years with acute or convalescent COVID-19.

CDR3 DNA: TGCGCCAGCAGCTTGGCGACGGAGGGTAACTATGGCTACACCTTC. The encoded protein is CASSLATEGNYGYTF. This sequence joins TRBV5-1 and TRBJ1-2; D unresolved. V was trimmed by 0 bases and J by 1 base, leaving 10 bases between them. CDR1 and CDR2 (germline): SGHRS, YFSETQ. The CDR3 has 15 amino acids.

The chain employs TRBV24-1 and TRBJ2-3, with 7 nucleotides matching TRBD2. The germline V gene encodes CDR1 KGHDR and CDR2 SFDVKD. This CDR3 has 15 residues. V lost 9 bases to trimming and J lost 2 bases; unmatched junction nucleotides: 10. CDR3 residues: CATGDRLASTDTQYF. CDR3 DNA: TGTGCCACCGGGGACCGACTAGCCTCCACAGATACGCAGTATTTT.

This chain connects TRBV7-3 to TRBJ2-3; weak D call: TRBD2 (6 bases). This CDR3 is 13 amino acids long. V lost 4 bases, J lost 3 bases, and 8 bases lay in between. The germline gives CDR1 SGHTA, CDR2 FQGTGA. In nucleotides, the CDR3 is TGTGCCAGCAGCTCGGGGGATACAGATACGCAGTATTTT. As protein: CASSSGDTDTQYF.

V usage is TRBV6-5 and J usage is TRBJ1-6; 10 bases align to TRBD1. J gave up 2 bases and V 4 bases, and 2 bases lay outside the gene matches. The CDR3 sequence is 16 residues long. Germline CDR1 reads MNHEY; CDR2 reads SVGAGI. The CDR3 region has the DNA TGTGCCAGCAGTTCGACAGGGGGCCCCTATAATTCACCCCTCCACTTT. It translates to CASSSTGGPYNSPLHF.